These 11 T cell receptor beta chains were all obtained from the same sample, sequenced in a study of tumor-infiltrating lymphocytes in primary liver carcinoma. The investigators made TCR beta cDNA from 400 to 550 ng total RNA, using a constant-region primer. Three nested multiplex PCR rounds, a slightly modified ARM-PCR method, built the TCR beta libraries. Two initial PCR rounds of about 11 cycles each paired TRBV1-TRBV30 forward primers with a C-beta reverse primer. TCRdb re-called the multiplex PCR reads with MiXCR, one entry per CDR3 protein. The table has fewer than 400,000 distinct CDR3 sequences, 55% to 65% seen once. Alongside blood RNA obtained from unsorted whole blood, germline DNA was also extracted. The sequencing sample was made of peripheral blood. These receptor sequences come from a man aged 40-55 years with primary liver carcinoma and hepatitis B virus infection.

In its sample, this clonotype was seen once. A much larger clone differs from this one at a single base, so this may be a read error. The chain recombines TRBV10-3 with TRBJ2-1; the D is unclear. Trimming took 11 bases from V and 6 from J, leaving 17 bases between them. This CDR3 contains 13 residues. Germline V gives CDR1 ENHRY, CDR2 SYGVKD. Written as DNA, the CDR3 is TGTGCCGTGGCGGAAGTCCGAGGCAATGAGCAGTTCTTC. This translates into CAVAEVRGNEQFF.

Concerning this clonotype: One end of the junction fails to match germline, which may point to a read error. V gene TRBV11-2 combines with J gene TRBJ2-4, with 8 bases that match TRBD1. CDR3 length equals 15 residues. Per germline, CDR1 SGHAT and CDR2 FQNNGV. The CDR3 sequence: CASSLVRTGKIIQYF. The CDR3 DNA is TGTGCCAGCAGCTTAGTTAGGACAGGGAAAATCATTCAGTACTTC.

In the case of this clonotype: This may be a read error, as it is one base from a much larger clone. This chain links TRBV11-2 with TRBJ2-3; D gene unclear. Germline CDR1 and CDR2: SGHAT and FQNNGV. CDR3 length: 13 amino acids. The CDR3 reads CASSFLSTDTEYF. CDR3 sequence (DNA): TGTGCCAGCAGCTTCCTATCCACAGATACGGAGTATTTT.

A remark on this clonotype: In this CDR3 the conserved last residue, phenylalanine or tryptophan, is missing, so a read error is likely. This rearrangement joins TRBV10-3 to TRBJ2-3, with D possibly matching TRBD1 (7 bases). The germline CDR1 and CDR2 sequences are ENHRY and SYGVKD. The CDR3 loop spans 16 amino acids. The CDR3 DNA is TGTGCTATCAGTGGGATACAGGGGACTAGCACAGATACGCAGTATGTT. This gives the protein CAISGIQGTSTDTQYV.

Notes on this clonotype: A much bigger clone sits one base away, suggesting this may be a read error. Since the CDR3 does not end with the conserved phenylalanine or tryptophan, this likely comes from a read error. The CDR3, as DNA: TGTGCCAGCACCCCCGGGGGGAACTACGAGCAGTACTTA. Its translation is CASTPGGNYEQYL. This chain connects TRBV6-6 to TRBJ2-7; 7 bases are a match to TRBD2. Germline V gene lookup returns CDR1 MNHNY and CDR2 SVGAGI (reference sequence). Trimming at V came to 7 bases and at J to 3 bases, leaving 6 bases not matched to a gene. The CDR3 is 13 amino acids.

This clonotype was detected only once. The CDR3 nucleotides are TGTGCCAGCAGGGTACAGGGGGTAGTGAGGAACACCGGGGAGCTGTTTTTT. This sequence encodes CASRVQGVVRNTGELFF. The chain links TRBV6-5 to TRBJ2-2, with 8 positions matching TRBD1. CDR1 is MNHEY, CDR2 SVGAGI, per germline. V shed 6 bases and J 1 base; nucleotides not matched to a gene: 10. This CDR3 has 17 residues.

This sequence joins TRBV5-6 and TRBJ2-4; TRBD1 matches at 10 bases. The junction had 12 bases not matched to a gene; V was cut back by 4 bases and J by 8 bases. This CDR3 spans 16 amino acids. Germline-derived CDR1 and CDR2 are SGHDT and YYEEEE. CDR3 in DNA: TGTGCCAGCAGCACAGGACAGGGGGGGGTTTCGGACATTCAGTACTTC. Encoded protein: CASSTGQGGVSDIQYF.

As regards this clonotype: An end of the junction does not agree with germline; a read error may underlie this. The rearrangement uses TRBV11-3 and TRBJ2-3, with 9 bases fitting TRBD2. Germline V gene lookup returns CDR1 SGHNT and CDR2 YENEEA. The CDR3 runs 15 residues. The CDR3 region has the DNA TGTGCCAACAGTTCTAGCGGGGTGAGCACAGGTACGCAGTATTTT. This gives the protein CANSSSGVSTGTQYF. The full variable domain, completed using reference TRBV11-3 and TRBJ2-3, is EAGVVQSPRYKIIEKKQPVAFWCNPISGHNTLYWYLQNLGQGPELLIRYENEEAVDDSQLPKDRFSAERLKGVDSTLKIQPAELGDSAVYLCANSSSGVSTGTQYFGPGTRLTVL.

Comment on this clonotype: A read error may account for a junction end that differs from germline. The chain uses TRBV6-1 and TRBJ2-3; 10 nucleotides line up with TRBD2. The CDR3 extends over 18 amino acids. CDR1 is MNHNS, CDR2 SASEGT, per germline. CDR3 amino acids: CASRVLAGREGGTGTQYF. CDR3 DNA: TGTGCCAGCAGGGTACTAGCGGGGAGAGAGGGGGGCACAGGTACGCAGTATTTT.

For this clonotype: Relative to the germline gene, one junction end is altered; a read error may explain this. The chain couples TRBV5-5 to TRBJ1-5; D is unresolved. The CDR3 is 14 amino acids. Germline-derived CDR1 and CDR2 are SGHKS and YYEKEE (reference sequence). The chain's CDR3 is CANSRGPDGEPQHF. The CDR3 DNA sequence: TGTGCCAACAGCAGAGGGCCAGATGGGGAGCCCCAGCATTTT.

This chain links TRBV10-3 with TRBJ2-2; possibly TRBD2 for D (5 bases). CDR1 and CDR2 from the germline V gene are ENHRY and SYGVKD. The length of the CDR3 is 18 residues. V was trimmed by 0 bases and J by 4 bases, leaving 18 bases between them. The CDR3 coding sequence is TGTGCCATCAGTGAGTCCAATCGATGGGGAGTAGGCACCGGGGAGCTGTTTTTT. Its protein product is CAISESNRWGVGTGELFF.